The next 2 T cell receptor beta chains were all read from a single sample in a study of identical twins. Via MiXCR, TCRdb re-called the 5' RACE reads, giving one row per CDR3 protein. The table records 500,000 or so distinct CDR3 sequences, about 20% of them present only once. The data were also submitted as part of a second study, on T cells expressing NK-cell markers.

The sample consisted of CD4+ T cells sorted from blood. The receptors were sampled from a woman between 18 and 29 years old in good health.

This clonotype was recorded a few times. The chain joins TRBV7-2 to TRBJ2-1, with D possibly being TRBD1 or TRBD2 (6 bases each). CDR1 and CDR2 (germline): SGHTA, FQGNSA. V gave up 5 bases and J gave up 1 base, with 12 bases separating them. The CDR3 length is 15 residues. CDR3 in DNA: TGTGCCAGCAGCAATAAAGGGGGGTCCTACAATGAGCAGTTCTTC. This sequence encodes CASSNKGGSYNEQFF.

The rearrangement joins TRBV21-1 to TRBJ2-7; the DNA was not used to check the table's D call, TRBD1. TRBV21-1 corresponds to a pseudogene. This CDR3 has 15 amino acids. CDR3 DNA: TGTGCCAGCAGCAATCGCGTGGGGCCATCCTACGAGCAGTACTTC. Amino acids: CASSNRVGPSYEQYF.